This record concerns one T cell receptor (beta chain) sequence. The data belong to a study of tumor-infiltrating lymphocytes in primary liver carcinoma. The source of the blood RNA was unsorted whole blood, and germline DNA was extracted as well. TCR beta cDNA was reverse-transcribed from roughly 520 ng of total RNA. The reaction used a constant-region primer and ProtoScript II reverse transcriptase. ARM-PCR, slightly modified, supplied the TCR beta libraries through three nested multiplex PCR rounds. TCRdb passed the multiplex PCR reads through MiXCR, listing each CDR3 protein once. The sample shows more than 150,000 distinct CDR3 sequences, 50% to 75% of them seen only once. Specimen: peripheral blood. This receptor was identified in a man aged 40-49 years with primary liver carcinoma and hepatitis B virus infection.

The CDR3 here is CASSAPRMDGDQFF. The CDR3 DNA sequence: TGTGCCAGCAGCGCCCCTCGGATGGACGGTGATCAGTTCTTC. The chain couples TRBV11-2 to TRBJ2-1; no definite D call. Trimming pared 5 bases from V and 13 bases from J, leaving 21 bases between. Per germline, CDR1 SGHAT and CDR2 FQNNGV. The CDR3 is made up of 14 amino acids. The full variable domain, its missing parts supplied by reference TRBV11-2 and TRBJ2-1, is EAGVAQSPRYKIIEKRQSVAFWCNPISGHATLYWYQQILGQGPKLLIQFQNNGVVDDSQLPKDRFSAERLKGVDSTLKIQPAKLEDSAVYLCASSAPRMDGDQFFGPGTRLTVL.